This TCR beta chain was identified during a study of memory CD4+ T cells and cytomegalovirus serostatus. Germline V gene lookup returns CDR1 SNHLY and CDR2 FYNNEI. The CDR3 length is 15 residues. V was cut by 3 bases and J by 0 bases, with 9 bases left in between. Many counts were recorded for this clone. Per the authors' pipeline: After removing out-of-frame reads, around 2,100,000 distinct TCRbeta sequences remained. Clones were read by immunoSEQ multiplex PCR, and TCRdb kept only the in-frame ones, dropping some. V, J and clone size are taken as reported in that table, and D and trimming were inferred from the DNA itself. This table holds over 60,000 clones, around 86% found once. The sort gate was single viable CD3+CD4+CD8-CD45RO+ cells for memory CD4+ T cells.

The chain has TRBV2 and TRBJ2-4, with D possibly TRBD2 on 6 matching bases. The sequence was collected from an adult in good health and CMV-seronegative. The sequenced sample was memory CD4+ T cells from blood. DNA for the CDR3: TGTGCCAGCAGTGATTCGGGGGTAGCCAAAAACATTCAGTACTTC. As protein: CASSDSGVAKNIQYF. Together with reference TRBV2 and TRBJ2-4, the CDR3 gives the full variable domain: EPEVTQTPSHQVTQMGQEVILRCVPISNHLYFYWYRQILGQKVEFLVSFYNNEISEKSEIFDDQFSVERPDGSNFTLKIRSTKLEDSAMYFCASSDSGVAKNIQYFGAGTRLSVL.